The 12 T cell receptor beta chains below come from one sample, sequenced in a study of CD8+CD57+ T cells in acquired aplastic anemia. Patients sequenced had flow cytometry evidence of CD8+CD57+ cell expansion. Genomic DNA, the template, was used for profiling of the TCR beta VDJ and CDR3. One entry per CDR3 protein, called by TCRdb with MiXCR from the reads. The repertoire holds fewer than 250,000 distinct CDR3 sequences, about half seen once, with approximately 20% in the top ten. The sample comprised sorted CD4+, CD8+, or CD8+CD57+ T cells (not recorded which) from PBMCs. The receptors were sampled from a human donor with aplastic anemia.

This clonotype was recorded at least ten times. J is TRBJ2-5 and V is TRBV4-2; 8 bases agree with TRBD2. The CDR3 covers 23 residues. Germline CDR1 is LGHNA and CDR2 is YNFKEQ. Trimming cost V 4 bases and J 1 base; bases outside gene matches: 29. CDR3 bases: TGTGCCAGCAGCCGACGGGAGGGGACTCTTGGCGTCGAGGGAACTAGCAGCCAAGAGACCCAGTACTTC. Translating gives CASSRREGTLGVEGTSSQETQYF.

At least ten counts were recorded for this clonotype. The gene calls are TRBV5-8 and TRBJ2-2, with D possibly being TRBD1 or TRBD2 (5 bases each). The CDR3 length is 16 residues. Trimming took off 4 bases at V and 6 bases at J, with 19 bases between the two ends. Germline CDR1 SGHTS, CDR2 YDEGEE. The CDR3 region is CASSLGWAGSAGELFF. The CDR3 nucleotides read TGTGCCAGCAGCCTAGGCTGGGCAGGGAGCGCCGGGGAGCTGTTTTTT. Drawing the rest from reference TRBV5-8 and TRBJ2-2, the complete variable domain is EAGVTQSPTHLIKTRGQQATLRCSPISGHTSVYWYQQALGLGLQFLLWYDEGEERNRGNFPPRFSGRQFPNYSSELNVNALELEDSALYLCASSLGWAGSAGELFFGEGSRLTVL.

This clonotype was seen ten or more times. CDR3 in amino acids: CASSRTGFGGENEQFF. The CDR3 DNA reads as TGCGCCAGCAGCCGTACAGGGTTTGGAGGGGAAAATGAGCAGTTCTTC. V gene TRBV5-1 combines with J gene TRBJ2-1; D is tentatively TRBD1 or TRBD2 (6 bases each). The CDR3 consists of 16 residues. Germline V gene lookup returns CDR1 SGHRS and CDR2 YFSETQ. V lost 4 bases, J lost 7 bases, and 21 bases lay in between.

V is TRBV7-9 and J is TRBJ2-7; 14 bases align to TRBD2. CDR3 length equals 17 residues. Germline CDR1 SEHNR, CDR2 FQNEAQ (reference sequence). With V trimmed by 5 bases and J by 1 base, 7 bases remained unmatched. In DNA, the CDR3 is TGTGCCAGCAGCCAAGGGAGGACTAGCGGGGGGTCCTACGAGCAGTACTTC. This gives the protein CASSQGRTSGGSYEQYF.

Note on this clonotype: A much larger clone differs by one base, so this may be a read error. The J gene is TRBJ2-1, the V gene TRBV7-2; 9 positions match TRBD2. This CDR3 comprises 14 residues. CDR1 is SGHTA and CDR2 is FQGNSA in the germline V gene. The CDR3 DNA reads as TGTGCCAGCAGCTCCAGCGGGGGGCAGCGGGAGCGGTTCTTC. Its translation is CASSSSGGQRERFF.

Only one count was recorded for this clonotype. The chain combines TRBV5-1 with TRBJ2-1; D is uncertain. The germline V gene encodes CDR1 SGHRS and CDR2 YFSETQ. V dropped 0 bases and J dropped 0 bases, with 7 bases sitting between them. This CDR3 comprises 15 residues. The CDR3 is CASSLDSLSYNEQFF. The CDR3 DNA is TGCGCCAGCAGCTTGGACAGCCTCTCCTACAATGAGCAGTTCTTC.

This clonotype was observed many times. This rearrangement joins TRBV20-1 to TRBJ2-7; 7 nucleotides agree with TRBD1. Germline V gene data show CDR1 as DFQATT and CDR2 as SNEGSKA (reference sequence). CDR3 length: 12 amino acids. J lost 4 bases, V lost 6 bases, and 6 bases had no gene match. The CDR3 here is CSATETGYEQYF. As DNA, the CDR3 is TGCAGTGCCACTGAGACAGGGTACGAGCAGTACTTC.

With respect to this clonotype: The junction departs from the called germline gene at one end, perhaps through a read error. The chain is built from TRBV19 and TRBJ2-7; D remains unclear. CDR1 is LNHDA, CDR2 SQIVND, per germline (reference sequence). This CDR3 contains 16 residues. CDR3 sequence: CASSIGVDRSSYEQYF. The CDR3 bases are TGTGCCAGCAGTATAGGCGTAGACCGTAGCAGCTACGAGCAGTACTTC.

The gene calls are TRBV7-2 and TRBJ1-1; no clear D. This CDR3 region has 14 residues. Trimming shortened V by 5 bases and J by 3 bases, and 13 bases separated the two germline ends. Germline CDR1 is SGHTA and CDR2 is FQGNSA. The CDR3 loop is CASSIRTDYTEAFF. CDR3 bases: TGTGCCAGCAGCATTAGGACTGATTACACTGAAGCTTTCTTT.

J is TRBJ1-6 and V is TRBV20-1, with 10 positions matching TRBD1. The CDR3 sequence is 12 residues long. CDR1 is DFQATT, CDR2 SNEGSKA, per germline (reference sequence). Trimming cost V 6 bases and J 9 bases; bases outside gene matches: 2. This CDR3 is CSAGTGASPLHF. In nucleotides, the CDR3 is TGCAGTGCAGGGACAGGGGCTTCACCCCTCCACTTT.

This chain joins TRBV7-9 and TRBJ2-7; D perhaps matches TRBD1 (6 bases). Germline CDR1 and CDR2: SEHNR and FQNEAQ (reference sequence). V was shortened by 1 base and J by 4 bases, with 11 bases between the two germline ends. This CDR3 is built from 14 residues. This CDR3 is CASSLDTQGYEQYF. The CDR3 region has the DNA TGTGCCAGCAGCTTAGATACACAGGGATACGAGCAGTACTTC.

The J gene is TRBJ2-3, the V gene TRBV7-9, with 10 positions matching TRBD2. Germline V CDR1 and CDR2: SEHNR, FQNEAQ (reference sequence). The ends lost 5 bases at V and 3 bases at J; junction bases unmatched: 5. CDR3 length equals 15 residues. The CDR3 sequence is CASSTSGGETDTQYF. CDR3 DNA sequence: TGTGCCAGCAGCACAAGCGGGGGGGAGACAGATACGCAGTATTTT.